This T cell receptor (beta chain) comes out of a study of shared clonotypes between healthy human individuals (dated by TCRdb to the early 2020s). About the full investigation: Two women and three men aged 18 to 49 years were included in the cohort. Blood TCR repertoires of roughly five healthy adults were deeply sequenced to estimate repertoire size and the extent of clonotype sharing between individuals. Different laboratories and diverse techniques were used to prepare libraries and sequence TCR repertoires, to increase sequencing depth and limit assay-specific biases. Per donor, leukapheresis produced somewhere between about 0.85 and 8.9 billion PBMCs. Study-level results and caveats: The small number of donors limited the genetic and exposure-history diversity represented. Sampling was restricted to blood, and TCR repertoires in tissue are likely to differ from TCR repertoires in blood. Based on pairwise subsampling, the degree of clonotype sharing among donors was expected to be affected by sequencing depth.

Its CDR3 holds 16 amino acids, cysteine through phenylalanine. Only the CDR3 region is kept as DNA, spanning 48 bases read in frame from base 1. At the junction V is shortened by 3 bases and J by 0 bases, with 11 bases in between. The germline V gene supplies CDR1 MDHEN and CDR2 SYDVKM. Using the deep immunoSEQ assay, TCR CDR3 regions were amplified from genomic DNA by multiplex PCR. For each cell subset, the extracted genomic DNA was distributed evenly across all wells of several immunoSEQ 96-well plates, and each plate served as one replicate. For unsorted PBMC, about 300 ng genomic DNA, equal to 25,000 to 35,000 T cell genomes, was loaded into each replicate PCR. Ten immunoSEQ deep assay plates were used to sequence unsorted PBMC genomic DNA. The purified libraries were quantified using a Qubit 3.0 fluorometer, sized with a Bioanalyzer 2100, and then quantified again using the KAPA Library Quantification kit. Every immunoSEQ 96-well plate was sequenced on a separate single-read 150-cycle Illumina NextSeq 550 flow cell. Per the authors' processing: Because the immunoSEQ output included only junctional sequences and no quality scores, the filtering could not be the same as the filtering used for full-length reads. To assign V/J genes and CDR3, sequences were annotated against IMGT germline references using PyIR, a Python wrapper for IgBLAST v1.9. Any read was removed if the V/J assignment was weak (E-value above 1e-6), the CDR3 was missing, or the read contained stop codons, out-of-frame junctions, or ambiguous translated residues. A V3J clonotype was defined by an identical inferred V gene, J gene, and CDR3 amino acid sequence. Percentage overlap between repertoires was calculated by dividing the number of shared unique clonotypes by the size of the smaller repertoire. Three approaches were used to assess repertoire richness: RTK rarefaction, the Chao1 estimator, and Recon v2.1 estimates of unobserved clonotypes. TCRdb limited this immuneACCESS table to in-frame rearrangements with V and J called. A share of clones is missing; checked studies link under half to unresolved V genes, and the rest is unexplained. V and J calls and clone size come straight from that table; D and trimming were deduced from the DNA. The sample table holds under 600,000 clones, of which around three quarters were seen once. Jointly, the top ten make up around 11% of the sample.

The donors were healthy, HIV-negative adults who had no recently reported acute infections or vaccinations. Every donor was a Caucasian adult living in Nashville, Tennessee, USA. For unsorted samples, tens of millions of PBMCs were counted, and genomic DNA was extracted using the QIAamp DNA Blood Mini kit. After blood collection by leukapheresis, PBMCs were isolated using Ficoll-Histopaque density gradient centrifugation and then cryopreserved in the vapor phase of liquid nitrogen. A word on this clone: No antigen is known for it. The record has no base qualities; no much larger clone is one base away.

The material sequenced was PBMCs. The clonotype was recovered from a woman aged 40 to 50 in good health. Some clones in this sample may be carry-over from other donors' samples. This chain joins TRBV28 to TRBJ1-4; a tentative D match to TRBD1 spans 5 bases. The CDR3 region has the sequence CASSFSGTSTNEKLFF. The nucleotides are TGTGCCAGCAGTTTTTCCGGGACCTCAACTAATGAAAAACTGTTTTTT.